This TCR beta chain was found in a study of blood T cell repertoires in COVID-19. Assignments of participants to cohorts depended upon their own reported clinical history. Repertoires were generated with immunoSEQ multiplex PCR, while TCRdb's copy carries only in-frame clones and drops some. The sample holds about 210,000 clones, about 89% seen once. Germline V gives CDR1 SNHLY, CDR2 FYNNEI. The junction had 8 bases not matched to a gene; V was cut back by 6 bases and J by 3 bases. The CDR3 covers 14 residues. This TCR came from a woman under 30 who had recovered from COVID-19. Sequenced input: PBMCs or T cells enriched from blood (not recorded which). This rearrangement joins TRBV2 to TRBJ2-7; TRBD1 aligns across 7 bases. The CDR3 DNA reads TGTGCCAGCAGCTTACAGGGGAATTACTACGAGCAGTACTTC. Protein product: CASSLQGNYYEQYF.